This TCR beta chain was sequenced during a study of TIL therapy for anti-PD-1-resistant metastatic lung cancer. This was the immunoSEQ v3 assay. Sequencing depth was 1.5 million to 2 million read pairs for survey level, 5-6 million for deep. The protocol was immunoSEQ multiplex PCR, while the TCRdb copy is restricted to in-frame clones and leaves out a portion. The repertoire holds just over 25,000 clones, 72% seen once, with approximately 7.3% in the top ten. The germline V gene has CDR1 MGHRA and CDR2 YSYEKL. There are 13 residues in the CDR3. Trimming removed 1 base from V and 4 bases from J, with 6 bases in between. Time point indicated: pre-treatment sample, taken before nivolumab and TIL therapy. The tumor samples were excised metastases, mostly pleural nodules or supraclavicular lymph nodes. Adults with stage 4 NSCLC were enrolled in a phase I trial.

This specimen consisted of tumor tissue, obtained at baseline. The chain couples TRBV4-1 to TRBJ2-3; D unclear. The TCR sequence derives from a person between 25 and 80 years old with non-small cell lung cancer. The CDR3 DNA sequence: TGCGCCAGCAGCCAAGTTAATCCAGATACGCAGTATTTT. Amino acid sequence: CASSQVNPDTQYF.